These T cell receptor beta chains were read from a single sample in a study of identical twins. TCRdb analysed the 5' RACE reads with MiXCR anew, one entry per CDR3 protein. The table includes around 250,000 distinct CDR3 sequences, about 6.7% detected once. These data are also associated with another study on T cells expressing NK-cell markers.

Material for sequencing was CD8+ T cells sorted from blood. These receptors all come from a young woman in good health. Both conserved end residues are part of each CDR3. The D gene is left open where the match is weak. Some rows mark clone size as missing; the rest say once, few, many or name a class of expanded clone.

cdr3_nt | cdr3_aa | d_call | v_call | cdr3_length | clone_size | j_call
TGCAGCGGAATCCGGGGGTCCTACAATGAGCAGTTCTTC | CSGIRGSYNEQFF | - | TRBV29-1 | 13 | - | TRBJ2-1
TGTGCCAGCAGCGGCGGGGGGCCCCAAGAGACCCAGTACTTC | CASSGGGPQETQYF | TRBD2 | TRBV9 | 14 | many | TRBJ2-5
TGTGCCAGCAATTTACTTACGGGGGGCGGTGAGCAGTTCTTC | CASNLLTGGGEQFF | - | TRBV2 | 14 | few | TRBJ2-1
TGTGCCAGCAGCCCAAGATCGGGATGGGCAGATACGCAGTATTTT | CASSPRSGWADTQYF | - | TRBV7-8 | 15 | many | TRBJ2-3
TGTGCCAGCAGTCGGTCCTCTGGGGCCAACGTCCTGACTTTC | CASSRSSGANVLTF | - | TRBV6-1 | 14 | many | TRBJ2-6
TGTGCCAGCAGCCGGGGAGAGTTTTCTTCAGATACGCAGTATTTT | CASSRGEFSSDTQYF | - | TRBV7-6 | 15 | few | TRBJ2-3
TGTGCCAGCAGCTTAGACGGGAGGCCCACAGATACGCAGTATTTT | CASSLDGRPTDTQYF | TRBD2 | TRBV7-6 | 15 | many | TRBJ2-3
TGTGCCAGCAGCCAAGGCAGGGGGCGACTCGAGCAGTACTTC | CASSQGRGRLEQYF | TRBD1 | TRBV14 | 14 | - | TRBJ2-7
TGCAGCGCCGGTTGGACTAGCGGGACCAATGAGCAGTTCTTC | CSAGWTSGTNEQFF | TRBD2 | TRBV29-1 | 14 | few | TRBJ2-1
TGTGCCAGCAGCTTAAACGCTGGCCAGCCCCAGCATTTT | CASSLNAGQPQHF | - | TRBV7-8 | 13 | few | TRBJ1-5
TGTGCCAGCAGGGGACTAGCGGCTTCCTACAATGAGCAGTTCTTC | CASRGLAASYNEQFF | TRBD2 | TRBV7-9 | 15 | - | TRBJ2-1
TGTGCCAGCAGCGTAGGTTCAGCGGGCGAGACCCAGTACTTC | CASSVGSAGETQYF | - | TRBV9 | 14 | few | TRBJ2-5
TGCAGTGCTAGAGATCGGACTAGCGGTTCTAGCACAGATACGCAGTATTTT | CSARDRTSGSSTDTQYF | TRBD2 | TRBV20-1 | 17 | many | TRBJ2-3
TGTGCCAGCAGCCCGCTGTCTGGGACCGCATCCTACGAGCAGTACTTC | CASSPLSGTASYEQYF | - | TRBV7-9 | 16 | many | TRBJ2-7
TGCGCCAGCAGCCAAGAACGTAAGCGCCTACCCGGGGAGCTGTTTTTT | CASSQERKRLPGELFF | - | TRBV4-3 | 16 | few | TRBJ2-2
TGCGCCAGCAGTGAATTAGCGGAGCACACCGGGGAGCTGTTTTTT | CASSELAEHTGELFF | - | TRBV10-1 | 15 | - | TRBJ2-2
TGTGCCAGCAGCTTAGGCAAGGCGAACACCGGGGAGCTGTTTTTT | CASSLGKANTGELFF | - | TRBV7-8 | 15 | many | TRBJ2-2
TGCAGTGTTAGCCGACGATCCACGCAGTATTTT | CSVSRRSTQYF | - | TRBV20-1 | 11 | - | TRBJ2-3
TGTGCCAGCAGCCCCACTAGTAACCACGAGCAGTACTTC | CASSPTSNHEQYF | - | TRBV9 | 13 | - | TRBJ2-7
TGTGCCAGCAGTGAACGGCCGAACACTGAAGCTTTCTTT | CASSERPNTEAFF | - | TRBV2 | 13 | - | TRBJ1-1
TGTGCCAGCAGCTGGCTGGGCAATGAGCAGTTCTTC | CASSWLGNEQFF | - | TRBV7-6 | 12 | few | TRBJ2-1
TGTGCCAGCAGCGTAGCCGAGGAGGGCTACGAGCAGTACTTC | CASSVAEEGYEQYF | - | TRBV9 | 14 | - | TRBJ2-7
TGTGCCAGCAGCTTAGGGGGGGGTGCGCCCTCCTACAATGAGCAGTTCTTC | CASSLGGGAPSYNEQFF | TRBD2 | TRBV7-6 | 17 | few | TRBJ2-1
TGTGCCAGCAGCCCGGGGCCCTGGGGGGTAGTATTTGAAGATGAGCAGTTCTTC | CASSPGPWGVVFEDEQFF | - | TRBV3-1 | 18 | few | TRBJ2-1
TGTGCCAGCAGCCACGGCGGTTGTTACTCCTACGAGCAGTACTTC | CASSHGGCYSYEQYF | - | TRBV21-1 | 15 | many | TRBJ2-7
TGTGCTAGTGGCACCGGGCCAGGCACTGAAGCTTTCTTT | CASGTGPGTEAFF | - | TRBV12-5 | 13 | - | TRBJ1-1
TGTGCCAGCAGGCTGACTAGCGGGGGGGCGCGAGAGACCCAGTACTTC | CASRLTSGGARETQYF | TRBD2 | TRBV6-1 | 16 | - | TRBJ2-5
TGTGCCAGCAGCCAAGGCGTAATGTTCGAGGCTGAAGCTTTCTTT | CASSQGVMFEAEAFF | - | TRBV3-1 | 15 | - | TRBJ1-1
TGTGCCAGCAGGCATGACTGGTTGGGGGAGCAGTTCTTC | CASRHDWLGEQFF | - | TRBV2 | 13 | few | TRBJ2-1
TGTGCCAGCTCACACGACTCCAAACAGGGGGCCTACAATGAGCAGTTCTTC | CASSHDSKQGAYNEQFF | TRBD1 | TRBV18 | 17 | - | TRBJ2-1
TGTGCCAGCAGTGAATGGGGGTTCGGTGGCTATGGCTACACCTTC | CASSEWGFGGYGYTF | - | TRBV6-1 | 15 | - | TRBJ1-2
TGTGCCAGCAGTTACTCGATAAGCAGGGCGGAGGATTCACCCCTCCACTTT | CASSYSISRAEDSPLHF | - | TRBV6-5 | 17 | - | TRBJ1-6
TGTGCCAGCAGTGATTCAAGGGGCTGGACAGATACGCAGTATTTT | CASSDSRGWTDTQYF | - | TRBV6-1 | 15 | few | TRBJ2-3
TGCGCCAGCAGGGGCGGGCAGCTGTTTTTT | CASRGGQLFF | - | TRBV5-1 | 10 | few | TRBJ2-2
TGTGCCAGCAGGGTGACAGGAACTGAGCAGTACTTC | CASRVTGTEQYF | - | TRBV12-3/TRBV12-4 | 12 | - | TRBJ2-7
TGTGCCAGCTCCCCGGCGACAGGCGGAGTAGCATCCTACGAGCAGTACTTC | CASSPATGGVASYEQYF | - | TRBV18 | 17 | - | TRBJ2-7
TGTGCCAGCAGGTCTCAGGGCGTTATTTCAGGCTACACCTTC | CASRSQGVISGYTF | - | TRBV12-3/TRBV12-4 | 14 | - | TRBJ1-2
TGCAGTGCTACCGATGGAGAAAAACTGTTTTTT | CSATDGEKLFF | - | TRBV20-1 | 11 | - | TRBJ1-4
TGTGCCAGCAGCCAAGAAACAGCCGCCCCCTACAATGAGCAGTTCTTC | CASSQETAAPYNEQFF | - | TRBV3-1 | 16 | many | TRBJ2-1
TGTGCCAGCTCACCGACCTACCAAGAGACCCAGTACTTC | CASSPTYQETQYF | - | TRBV18 | 13 | - | TRBJ2-5
TGTGCCAGCAGGGCGCGCCCTACCCTTGGCAGGGAAGGAGCGGACACTGAAGCTTTCTTT | CASRARPTLGREGADTEAFF | - | TRBV11-1 | 20 | few | TRBJ1-1
TGTGCCAGCAGTTTATCAGGGGTTAGGTTCGAGCAGTACTTC | CASSLSGVRFEQYF | - | TRBV27 | 14 | many | TRBJ2-7
TGTGCCAGCAGGGGGAGCGGGGGCAAAACCGGGGAGCTGTTTTTT | CASRGSGGKTGELFF | TRBD2 | TRBV6-1 | 15 | - | TRBJ2-2
TGCGCCAGCAGCCAGGGGCCTGGGGCCCCGACCTACGAGCAGTACTTC | CASSQGPGAPTYEQYF | - | TRBV4-1 | 16 | - | TRBJ2-7
TGTGCCTGGGACAGTTTCCAAGAGACCCAGTACTTC | CAWDSFQETQYF | - | TRBV30 | 12 | - | TRBJ2-5
TGTGCCAGCAGCTTCGGACCGGGCGAGCAGTACTTC | CASSFGPGEQYF | - | TRBV7-9 | 12 | few | TRBJ2-7
TGTGCCAGCAGTTTAGCTCCAGGAGCGAGTTTTAAGGGCGAGCAGTACTTC | CASSLAPGASFKGEQYF | - | TRBV12-3/TRBV12-4 | 17 | - | TRBJ2-7
TGTGCCAGCAGCTTACAGGCTAGCGGGAGTCCAAATGAGCAGTTCTTC | CASSLQASGSPNEQFF | TRBD2 | TRBV7-2 | 16 | few | TRBJ2-1
TGTGCCAGCAGTTTATCGGGGCCCGGGGAGCTGTTTTTT | CASSLSGPGELFF | - | TRBV27 | 13 | many | TRBJ2-2
TGTGCCAGCAGTGACCCTAGCGGGGACTCCTACGAGCAGTACTTC | CASSDPSGDSYEQYF | TRBD2 | TRBV6-1 | 15 | few | TRBJ2-7
TGCGCCAGCAGCCAAGATTTTAGCGGGAGAGAGACCCAGTACTTC | CASSQDFSGRETQYF | TRBD2 | TRBV4-1 | 15 | many | TRBJ2-5
TGTGCCAGCAGCCCCGAGTTAGTCACTGAAGCTTTCTTT | CASSPELVTEAFF | - | TRBV7-9 | 13 | few | TRBJ1-1
TGCGCCAGCAGCTTGTCGGCGGCTCACATTCAGTACTTC | CASSLSAAHIQYF | - | TRBV5-1 | 13 | many | TRBJ2-4
TGCAGCGTTGAATCAGTGGGGGCGGAGACCCAGTACTTC | CSVESVGAETQYF | - | TRBV29-1 | 13 | few | TRBJ2-5
TGCAGCGCCGATTCGACTAGCAGACCAAGCACAGATACGCAGTATTTT | CSADSTSRPSTDTQYF | TRBD2 | TRBV29-1 | 16 | many | TRBJ2-3
TGTGCCAGCAGTTTGATCGCCGGACACACTGAAGCTTTCTTT | CASSLIAGHTEAFF | - | TRBV12-3/TRBV12-4 | 14 | many | TRBJ1-1
TGTGCCAGCAGTTATGGACTCACCCACAATGAGCAGTTCTTC | CASSYGLTHNEQFF | - | TRBV27 | 14 | - | TRBJ2-1
TGCAGTGCTAGAGGGCCGGAGTTCAGCTACACCTTC | CSARGPEFSYTF | - | TRBV20-1 | 12 | few | TRBJ1-2
TGCAGTGCTAGAGATAGAGTCCAGGGGGCGGATGGCTACACCTTC | CSARDRVQGADGYTF | TRBD1 | TRBV20-1 | 15 | many | TRBJ1-2
TGTGCCAGCAGTGACCCAGGCCTCTACGAGCAGTACTTC | CASSDPGLYEQYF | - | TRBV27 | 13 | - | TRBJ2-7